Below, one T cell receptor (beta chain) is given with its context. The sample belongs to a study of T cell responses to AZD1222 COVID-19 vaccine. Pooling was applied to second doses at about 4 or about 12 weeks. Generated by immunoSEQ multiplex PCR, the TCRdb table keeps only in-frame clones and is missing some. The data contain 150,000 to 200,000 clones, 90% of them seen just once; the ten biggest clones take up approximately 5.9%. This CDR3 is 18 amino acids long. Germline lookup yields CDR1 SGHTA and CDR2 FQGNSA. The V gene lost 1 base and the J gene lost 4 bases, with 20 bases spanning the gap. V gene TRBV7-2 combines with J gene TRBJ1-3, with D unclear. The source of this sequence is an adult who received the AZD1222 COVID-19 vaccine. Sequencing used peripheral blood, obtained 28 days after the second AZD1222 dose. The CDR3 DNA follows: TGTGCCAGCAGCTTAGTCGCCGGGTCGGGGTTTTCAGGAAACACCATATATTTT. It translates to CASSLVAGSGFSGNTIYF.